These 14 T cell receptor beta chains were all obtained from the same sample, sequenced in a study of cytomegalovirus exposure and HLA in healthy donors. The PCR had 60 Vbeta and 13 Jbeta primers. Produced via immunoSEQ multiplex PCR; TCRdb's table is partial and in-frame only. The table has 150,000 to 200,000 clones, 82% seen once. What was sequenced was PBMCs. The receptors here all came from a woman aged 45-59 years in good health and CMV-seronegative.

The rearrangement uses TRBV7-9 and TRBJ2-2; D may be TRBD2 (5 bases). The V gene lost 0 bases and the J gene lost 4 bases, with 12 bases spanning the gap. The germline CDR1 and CDR2 sequences are SEHNR and FQNEAQ (reference sequence). The CDR3 runs 16 residues. This chain's CDR3 is CASSLAGIRGTGELFF. In DNA form, the CDR3 reads TGTGCCAGCAGCTTAGCCGGGATCCGAGGCACCGGGGAGCTGTTTTTT.

Only a few counts were recorded for this clone. The V gene is TRBV7-3, the J gene TRBJ2-2; 7 nucleotides align to TRBD2. The CDR3 totals 18 residues. The V segment lost 3 bases and the J segment 6 bases; nucleotides outside the gene matches: 16. CDR1 SGHTA and CDR2 FQGTGA come from the germline V gene. The CDR3 here is CASSLSPSGVPWAGELFF. The CDR3 coding sequence is TGTGCCAGCAGCTTGAGTCCGAGCGGGGTACCCTGGGCCGGGGAGCTGTTTTTT.

Here the CDR3 DNA reads TGTGCCATCAGTGAGTCAACTAGCACAGATACGCAGTATTTT. It is translated as CAISESTSTDTQYF. This chain uses TRBV10-3 with TRBJ2-3; D is undetermined. This CDR3 region has 14 residues. The V gene lost 0 bases and the J gene lost 0 bases, with 4 bases spanning the gap. From germline, CDR1 is ENHRY and CDR2 SYGVKD.

V usage is TRBV2 and J usage is TRBJ2-5; 9 bases agree with TRBD1. The J call may be faulty, since TRBJ2-7 better matches the DNA end. The CDR3 totals 15 residues. Germline loops: CDR1 SNHLY, CDR2 FYNNEI. The chain's CDR3 is CASSTLRTGAHEQYF. The CDR3 DNA follows: TGTGCCAGCAGTACCCTTCGGACAGGGGCCCACGAGCAGTACTTC.

Only one count was recorded for this clone. V usage is TRBV7-3 and J usage is TRBJ2-1; TRBD2 matches 13 bases. The CDR3 totals 17 residues. CDR1 and CDR2 (germline): SGHTA, FQGTGA. V was pared by 5 bases and J by 4 bases, with 8 bases of the junction left unmatched. In DNA form, the CDR3 reads TGTGCCAGCAGCCAATACGGACTAGCGGGGGCATACAATGAGCAGTTCTTC. Its translation is CASSQYGLAGAYNEQFF.

The chain has TRBV10-3 and TRBJ1-5; maybe TRBD1 (6 bases). CDR3 size: 15 residues. Trimming removed 2 bases from V and 1 base from J, with 9 bases in between. Germline V gene lookup returns CDR1 ENHRY and CDR2 SYGVKD. The CDR3 here is CAISEGQGSNQPQHF. DNA for the CDR3: TGTGCCATCAGTGAGGGGCAGGGGAGCAATCAGCCCCAGCATTTT.

This clone has a single count. The chain joins TRBV6-5 to TRBJ2-7; no reliable D call. Germline V gene lookup returns CDR1 MNHEY and CDR2 SVGAGI. Trimming took off 7 bases at V and 1 base at J, with 14 bases between the two ends. This CDR3 has 14 amino acids. CDR3 bases: TGTGCCAGCAACACAGTGGCTGGTTCCTACGAGCAGTACTTC. It encodes CASNTVAGSYEQYF.

The rearrangement links TRBV5-1 to TRBJ2-1; 12 nucleotides align to TRBD2. Germline CDR1 reads SGHRS; CDR2 reads YFSETQ. This CDR3 is built from 15 residues. With 2 bases clipped from V and 7 bases from J, the junction kept 4 bases outside the gene matches. The CDR3 spells CASSFPSGRVNEQFF. The CDR3 region has the DNA TGCGCCAGCAGCTTCCCTAGCGGGAGGGTTAATGAGCAGTTCTTC.

The chain links TRBV4-2 to TRBJ2-1; no firm D call. From germline, CDR1 is LGHNA and CDR2 YNFKEQ. The V and J ends lost 3 bases and 9 bases respectively, with 15 bases between them. The CDR3 has 14 residues. This CDR3 reads CASSHSRPPFEQFF. The CDR3 nucleotides read TGTGCCAGCAGCCATTCTAGACCACCCTTTGAGCAGTTCTTC.

The rearrangement uses TRBV30 and TRBJ1-2; the D gene is possibly TRBD1 (6 bases). Trimming left V 5 bases short and J 1 base short, with 20 bases between. The CDR3 totals 16 residues. Germline CDR1 is GTSNPN and CDR2 is SVGIG (reference sequence). In DNA form, the CDR3 reads TGTGCCTGGGCCCCACTCCCGGGACAAATTAACTATGGCTACACCTTC. Translated: CAWAPLPGQINYGYTF.

This clone occurred once. The chain employs TRBV19 and TRBJ2-1, with 7 bases lining up with TRBD2. V was pared by 3 bases and J by 0 bases, with 5 bases of the junction left unmatched. There are 16 residues in the CDR3. Germline assignment: CDR1 LNHDA and CDR2 SQIVND (reference sequence). The CDR3 region has the DNA TGTGCCAGTAGTATTAGGCGGGGGAGCTCCTACAATGAGCAGTTCTTC. Its translation: CASSIRRGSSYNEQFF.

The V and J genes are TRBV7-3 and TRBJ2-1; TRBD2 matches at 8 bases. This CDR3 region has 16 residues. The germline V gene encodes CDR1 SGHTA and CDR2 FQGTGA. V shed 5 bases and J 4 bases; nucleotides not matched to a gene: 10. The chain's CDR3 is CASSQLGRARYNEQFF. The DNA for the CDR3 is TGTGCCAGCAGCCAACTCGGGAGGGCGCGGTACAATGAGCAGTTCTTC.

This rearrangement joins TRBV6-6 to TRBJ2-1; D uncertain. The CDR3 spans 13 residues. Trimming took off 5 bases at V and 8 bases at J, with 13 bases between the two ends. CDR1 is MNHNY and CDR2 is SVGAGI in the germline V gene (reference sequence). The CDR3 region is CASSPLSIHEQFF. The DNA for the CDR3 is TGTGCCAGCAGTCCTCTTAGTATCCATGAGCAGTTCTTC.

The chain combines TRBV28 with TRBJ1-4; maybe TRBD1 (6 bases). CDR3 length: 13 amino acids. V lost 4 bases, J lost 8 bases, and 11 bases lay in between. The germline CDR1 and CDR2 sequences are MDHEN and SYDVKM. The CDR3 loop is CASSYRVWEKLFF. The CDR3, as DNA: TGTGCCAGCAGTTACAGGGTCTGGGAAAAACTGTTTTTT.